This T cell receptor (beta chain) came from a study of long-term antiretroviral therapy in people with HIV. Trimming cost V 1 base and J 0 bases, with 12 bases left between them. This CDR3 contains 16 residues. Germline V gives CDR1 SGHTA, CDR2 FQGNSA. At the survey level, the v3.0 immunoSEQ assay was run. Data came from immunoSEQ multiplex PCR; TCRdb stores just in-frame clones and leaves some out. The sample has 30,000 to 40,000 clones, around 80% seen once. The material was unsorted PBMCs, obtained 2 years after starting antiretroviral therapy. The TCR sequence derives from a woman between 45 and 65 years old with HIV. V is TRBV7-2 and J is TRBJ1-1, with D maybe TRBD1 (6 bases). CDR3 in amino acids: CASSLGAGVLNTEAFF. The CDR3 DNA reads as TGTGCCAGCAGCTTAGGGGCAGGGGTCCTGAACACTGAAGCTTTCTTT.